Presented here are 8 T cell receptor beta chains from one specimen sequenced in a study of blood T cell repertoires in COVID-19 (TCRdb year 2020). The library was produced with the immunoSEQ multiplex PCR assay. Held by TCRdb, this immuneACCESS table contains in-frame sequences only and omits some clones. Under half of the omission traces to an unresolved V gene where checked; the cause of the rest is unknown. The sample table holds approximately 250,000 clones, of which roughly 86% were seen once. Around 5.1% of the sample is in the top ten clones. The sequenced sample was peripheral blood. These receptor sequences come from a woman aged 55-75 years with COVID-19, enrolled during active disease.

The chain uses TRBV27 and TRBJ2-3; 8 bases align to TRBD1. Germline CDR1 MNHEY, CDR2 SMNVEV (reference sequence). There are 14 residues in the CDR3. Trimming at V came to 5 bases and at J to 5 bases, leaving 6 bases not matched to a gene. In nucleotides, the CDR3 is TGTGCCAGCAGTCTGGGACAGGCTGTAGATACGCAGTATTTT. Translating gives CASSLGQAVDTQYF.

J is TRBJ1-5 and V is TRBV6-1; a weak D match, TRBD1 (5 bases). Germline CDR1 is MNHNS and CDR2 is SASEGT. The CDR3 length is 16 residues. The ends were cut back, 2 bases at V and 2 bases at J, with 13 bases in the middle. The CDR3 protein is CASSERGTPGNQPQHF. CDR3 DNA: TGTGCCAGCAGTGAACGCGGGACCCCTGGCAATCAGCCCCAGCATTTT.

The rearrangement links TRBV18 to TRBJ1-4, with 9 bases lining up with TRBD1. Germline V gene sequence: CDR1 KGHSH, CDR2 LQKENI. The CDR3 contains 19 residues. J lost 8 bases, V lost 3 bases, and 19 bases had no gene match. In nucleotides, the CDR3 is TGTGCCAGCTCACCTAGTCCCGGGACAGGGTCAGGCCCCGGAGAAAAACTGTTTTTT. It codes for CASSPSPGTGSGPGEKLFF.

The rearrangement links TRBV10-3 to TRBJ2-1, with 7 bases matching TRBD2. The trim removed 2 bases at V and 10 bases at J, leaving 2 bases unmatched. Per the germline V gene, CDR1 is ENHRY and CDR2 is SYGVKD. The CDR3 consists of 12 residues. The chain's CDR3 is CAISETLAEQFF. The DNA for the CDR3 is TGTGCCATCAGTGAGACACTAGCGGAGCAGTTCTTC.

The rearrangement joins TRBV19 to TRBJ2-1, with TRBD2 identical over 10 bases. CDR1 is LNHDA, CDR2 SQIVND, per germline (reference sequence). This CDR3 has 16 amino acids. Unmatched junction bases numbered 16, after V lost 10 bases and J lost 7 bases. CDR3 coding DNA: TGTGCCACCGAGGTGGGGCTAGCGGGAGTTGGGAATGAGCAGTTCTTC. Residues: CATEVGLAGVGNEQFF. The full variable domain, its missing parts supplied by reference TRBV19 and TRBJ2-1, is DGGITQSPKYLFRKEGQNVTLSCEQNLNHDAMYWYRQDPGQGLRLIYYSQIVNDFQKGDIAEGYSVSREKKESFPLTVTSAQKNPTAFYLCATEVGLAGVGNEQFFGPGTRLTVL.

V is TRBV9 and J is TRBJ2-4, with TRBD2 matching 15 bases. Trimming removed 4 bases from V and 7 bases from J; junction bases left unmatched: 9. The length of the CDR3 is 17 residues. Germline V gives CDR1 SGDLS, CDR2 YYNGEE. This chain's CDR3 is CASSISEGTSGRNIQYF. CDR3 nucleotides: TGTGCCAGCAGCATCTCCGAAGGGACTAGCGGGAGGAACATTCAGTACTTC.

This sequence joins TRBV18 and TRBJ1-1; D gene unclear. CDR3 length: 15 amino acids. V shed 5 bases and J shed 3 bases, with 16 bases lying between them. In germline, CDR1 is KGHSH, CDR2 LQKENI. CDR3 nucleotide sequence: TGTGCCAGCTCAATATTACAAGGGAGGGACACTGAAGCTTTCTTT. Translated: CASSILQGRDTEAFF.

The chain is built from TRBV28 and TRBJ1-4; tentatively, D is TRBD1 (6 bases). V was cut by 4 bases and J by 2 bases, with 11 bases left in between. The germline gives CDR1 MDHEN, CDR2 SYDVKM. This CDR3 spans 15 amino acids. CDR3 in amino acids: CASSSQGRTNEKLFF. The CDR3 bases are TGTGCCAGCAGTTCACAGGGAAGGACTAATGAAAAACTGTTTTTT. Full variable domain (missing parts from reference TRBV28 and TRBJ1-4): DVKVTQSSRYLVKRTGEKVFLECVQDMDHENMFWYRQDPGLGLRLIYFSYDVKMKEKGDIPEGYSVSREKKERFSLILESASTNQTSMYLCASSSQGRTNEKLFFGSGTQLSVL.